This T cell receptor (beta chain) was identified in a study of OX40 agonist ivuxolimab in advanced cancers. The length of the CDR3 is 13 residues. In germline, CDR1 is SGDLS, CDR2 YYNGEE. V lost 0 bases to trimming and J lost 0 bases, with 4 bases between them. TCRdb keeps only in-frame clones here, not all; method: immunoSEQ multiplex PCR. Counted here are about 95,000 clones, about 91% occurring once; the ten biggest clones make up 2.6%. The chain has TRBV9 and TRBJ2-7, with D uncertain. This receptor was taken from an adult with an advanced solid tumor such as melanoma, head and neck, liver or kidney cancer. The sequencing used CD4+ or CD8+ T cells sorted from blood, collected in a trial of the OX40 agonist ivuxolimab. The CDR3 spells CASSVVDSYEQYF. DNA of the CDR3: TGTGCCAGCAGCGTAGTGGACTCCTACGAGCAGTACTTC. The full variable domain, completed using reference TRBV9 and TRBJ2-7, is DSGVTQTPKHLITATGQRVTLRCSPRSGDLSVYWYQQSLDQGLQFLIQYYNGEERAKGNILERFSAQQFPDLHSELNLSSLELGDSALYFCASSVVDSYEQYFGPGTRLTVT.